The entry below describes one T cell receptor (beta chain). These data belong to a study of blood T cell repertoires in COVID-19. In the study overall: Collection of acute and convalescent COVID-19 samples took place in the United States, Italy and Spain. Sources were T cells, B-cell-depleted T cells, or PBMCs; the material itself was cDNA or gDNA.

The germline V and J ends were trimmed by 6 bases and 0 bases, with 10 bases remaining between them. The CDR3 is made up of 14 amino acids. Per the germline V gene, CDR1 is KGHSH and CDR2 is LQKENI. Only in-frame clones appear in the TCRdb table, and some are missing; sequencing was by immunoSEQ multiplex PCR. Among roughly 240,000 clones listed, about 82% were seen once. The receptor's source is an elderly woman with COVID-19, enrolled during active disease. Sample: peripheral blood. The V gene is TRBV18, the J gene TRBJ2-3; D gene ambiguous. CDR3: CASSGSISTDTQYF. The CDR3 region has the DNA TGTGCCAGCTCGGGCAGCATTAGCACAGATACGCAGTATTTT.